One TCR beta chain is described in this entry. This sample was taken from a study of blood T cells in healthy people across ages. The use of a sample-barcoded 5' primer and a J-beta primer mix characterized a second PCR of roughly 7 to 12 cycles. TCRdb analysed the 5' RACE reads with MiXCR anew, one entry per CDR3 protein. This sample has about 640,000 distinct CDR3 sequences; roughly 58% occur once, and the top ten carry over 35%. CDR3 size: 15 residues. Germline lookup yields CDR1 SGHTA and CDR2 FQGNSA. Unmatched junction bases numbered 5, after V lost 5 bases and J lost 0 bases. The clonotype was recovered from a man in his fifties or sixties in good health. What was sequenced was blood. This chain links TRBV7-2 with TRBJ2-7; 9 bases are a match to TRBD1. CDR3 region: CASSPPDRGSYEQYF. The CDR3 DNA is TGTGCCAGCAGCCCCCCGGACAGGGGCTCCTACGAGCAGTACTTC.